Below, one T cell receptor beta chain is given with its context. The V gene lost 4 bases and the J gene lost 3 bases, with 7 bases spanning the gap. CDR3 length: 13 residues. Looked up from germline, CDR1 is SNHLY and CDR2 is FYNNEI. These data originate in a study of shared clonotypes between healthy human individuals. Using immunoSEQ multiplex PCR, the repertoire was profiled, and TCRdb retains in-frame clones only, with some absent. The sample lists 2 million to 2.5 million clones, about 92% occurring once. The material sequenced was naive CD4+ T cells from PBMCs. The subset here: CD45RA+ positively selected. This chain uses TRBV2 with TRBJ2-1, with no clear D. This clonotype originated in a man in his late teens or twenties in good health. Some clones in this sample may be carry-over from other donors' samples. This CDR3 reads CASSGDHYNEQFF. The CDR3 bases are TGTGCCAGCAGTGGTGACCACTACAATGAGCAGTTCTTC.